The clone carrying this T cell receptor (beta chain) was recorded only once. Its matching antigen is unknown. The data originate from a study of T cell responses to AZD1222 COVID-19 vaccine. Produced via immunoSEQ multiplex PCR; TCRdb's table is partial and in-frame only. Of 95,000 to 150,000 clones listed, around 88% are singletons. V was pared by 4 bases and J by 7 bases, with 14 bases between. The germline CDR1 and CDR2 sequences are MNHEY and SVGAGI. CDR3 length: 15 amino acids. Study results and caveats: Only after the peak T cell response were repertoires sampled. Seropositive AZD1222 recipients at baseline numbered only six or seven. Donors skewed white British and female; clonal diversity was possibly underestimated.

The receptor comes from an adult in good health. The material sequenced was peripheral blood, taken on day 0 of AZD1222 vaccination. V is TRBV6-5 and J is TRBJ1-6; D call uncertain. The CDR3 loop is CASSFNLVGNSPLHF. Here the CDR3 DNA reads TGTGCCAGCAGTTTCAACCTGGTGGGGAATTCACCCCTCCACTTT.